The entry below describes one T cell receptor beta chain. Its antigen is undetermined. The data were obtained in a study of cytomegalovirus exposure and HLA in healthy donors. Study-level points and caveats: A later analysis associated some 16,000 TCR beta sequences with HLA alleles at a 0.05 false discovery rate.

The CDR3 sequence is 14 residues long. The germline V and J ends were trimmed by 4 bases and 4 bases, with 14 bases remaining between them. Germline values: CDR1 SGHRS, CDR2 YFSETQ. In the PCR, 60 Vbeta and 13 Jbeta primers were used. Source study methods: An analysis performed later counted about 80 million unique TCR beta chains (approximately 10 million of them shared). Clones were sequenced by immunoSEQ multiplex PCR, and TCRdb holds only the in-frame ones, with some missing. V and J calls and clone size are as listed in that table; D and trimming were resolved from the DNA. The sample includes 160,000 or so clones, under 85% of them seen just once.

The chain couples TRBV5-1 to TRBJ2-5; D may be TRBD2 (5 bases). The sequenced sample consisted of PBMCs. The sequence was collected from a man over 45 in good health and CMV-seropositive. CDR3 DNA: TGCGCCAGCAGCAGAGGGATATTGGGAGAGACCCAGTACTTC. Its translation is CASSRGILGETQYF.